The 31 T cell receptor beta chains below were found in one sample sequenced in a study of blood T cell repertoires in COVID-19. Profiled with immunoSEQ multiplex PCR; TCRdb holds only in-frame clones, not every one. The sample holds around 180,000 clones, about 80% seen once. Material for sequencing was peripheral blood. These receptors all come from a human donor in a cohort sampled during active COVID-19.

In this sample, this clone turned up once. V and J are TRBV2 and TRBJ2-7; 8 bases line up with TRBD1. This CDR3 region has 14 residues. Germline V gene data show CDR1 as SNHLY and CDR2 as FYNNEI. After removal of 3 bases from V and 6 bases from J, the junction contained 7 bases not matched to a gene. The CDR3 bases are TGTGCCAGCAGTGATCGGCAGGGGGCTGGCGAGCAGTACTTC. Amino acid sequence: CASSDRQGAGEQYF. Full variable domain (missing parts from reference TRBV2 and TRBJ2-7): EPEVTQTPSHQVTQMGQEVILRCVPISNHLYFYWYRQILGQKVEFLVSFYNNEISEKSEIFDDQFSVERPDGSNFTLKIRSTKLEDSAMYFCASSDRQGAGEQYFGPGTRLTVT.

Only one count was recorded for this clone. The J gene is TRBJ2-3, the V gene TRBV19; the match to TRBD2 covers 9 bases. The length of the CDR3 is 15 residues. The V segment lost 5 bases and the J segment 5 bases; nucleotides outside the gene matches: 8. Germline CDR1 LNHDA, CDR2 SQIVND (reference sequence). CDR3 DNA sequence: TGTGCCAGTAGTGCGTTAGCGGGGGTTGGAGATACGCAGTATTTT. The encoded protein is CASSALAGVGDTQYF. The whole variable domain, remainder taken from reference TRBV19 and TRBJ2-3, is DGGITQSPKYLFRKEGQNVTLSCEQNLNHDAMYWYRQDPGQGLRLIYYSQIVNDFQKGDIAEGYSVSREKKESFPLTVTSAQKNPTAFYLCASSALAGVGDTQYFGPGTRLTVL.

The chain couples TRBV19 to TRBJ1-2, with D possibly TRBD1 on 5 matching bases. Trimming removed 9 bases from V and 1 base from J, with 12 bases in between. The CDR3 is 13 amino acids. Germline V gives CDR1 LNHDA, CDR2 SQIVND (reference sequence). The CDR3 sequence is CASTTDSNYGYTF. The CDR3 region has the DNA TGTGCCAGCACCACCGACAGTAACTATGGCTACACCTTC.

This rearrangement joins TRBV3-1 (or the pseudogene TRBV3-2) to TRBJ1-1, with a tentative D call TRBD1 (5 bases). The V gene's germline CDR1 is LGHDT and CDR2 YNNKEL (reference sequence). Trimming left V 0 bases short and J 6 bases short, with 26 bases between. The CDR3 is 19 amino acids. The CDR3 is CASSQEGGAYIALTPEAFF. In DNA form, the CDR3 reads TGTGCCAGCAGCCAAGAGGGCGGGGCATACATTGCCCTCACCCCTGAAGCTTTCTTT.

V is TRBV19 and J is TRBJ1-1; 11 bases map to TRBD1. Germline V gene lookup returns CDR1 LNHDA and CDR2 SQIVND (reference sequence). CDR3 length: 16 residues. V shed 8 bases, J shed 6 bases, and the junction held 14 bases outside the gene matches. Here the CDR3 reads CASAGQGVNWRAEAFF. As DNA, the CDR3 is TGTGCCAGTGCGGGACAGGGGGTAAATTGGAGGGCTGAAGCTTTCTTT.

The rearrangement joins TRBV13 to TRBJ1-1, with no clear D. Looked up from germline, CDR1 is PRHDT and CDR2 is FYEKMQ (reference sequence). This CDR3 region has 16 residues. V lost 0 bases, J lost 0 bases, and 11 bases lay in between. CDR3 amino acids: CASSLGVANMNTEAFF. The CDR3, as DNA: TGTGCCAGCAGCTTAGGCGTGGCAAACATGAACACTGAAGCTTTCTTT.

The chain carries TRBV3-1 (or the pseudogene TRBV3-2) and TRBJ1-2; possibly TRBD1 for D (6 bases). Germline values: CDR1 LGHDT, CDR2 YNNKEL (reference sequence). Trimming cost V 4 bases and J 7 bases, with 10 bases left between them. The CDR3 is 12 residues long. CDR3 in DNA: TGTGCCAGCAGCCGGGGAGGGGGTGGCTACACCTTC. This encodes CASSRGGGGYTF.

This clone was counted once. J is TRBJ1-5 and V is TRBV19; D call uncertain. CDR3 length: 14 amino acids. Germline values: CDR1 LNHDA, CDR2 SQIVND (reference sequence). V lost 3 bases and J lost 6, with 12 bases in between. CDR3 sequence: CASSMDFVGQPQHF. The CDR3 bases are TGTGCCAGTAGTATGGACTTCGTTGGTCAGCCCCAGCATTTT.

The J gene is TRBJ2-7, the V gene TRBV5-5; 7 positions agree with TRBD1. Germline V gene sequence: CDR1 SGHKS, CDR2 YYEKEE (reference sequence). CDR3 size: 14 residues. V gave up 2 bases and J gave up 3 bases; unmatched junction bases: 5. CDR3 region: CASSFEGQFYEQYF. In DNA, the CDR3 is TGTGCCAGCAGCTTCGAGGGACAGTTCTACGAGCAGTACTTC.

The V and J genes are TRBV12-3 or TRBV12-4 and TRBJ2-5, with a weak D call TRBD1 (6 bases). The V end was cut by 4 bases, the J end by 5 bases, with 11 bases between. CDR3 length: 13 amino acids. CDR3 bases: TGTGCCAGCAGTTCCGCGAGGGGGGAGACCCAGTACTTC. It yields the protein CASSSARGETQYF.

This chain uses TRBV7-9 with TRBJ1-4; possibly TRBD1 for D (6 bases). The V end lost 2 bases, the J end lost 8 bases, and 9 bases lay between the germline ends. The germline V gene encodes CDR1 SEHNR and CDR2 FQNEAQ (reference sequence). CDR3 length equals 13 residues. CDR3 DNA: TGTGCCAGCAGCTTAAATGGGGGCGAAAAACTGTTTTTT. This gives the protein CASSLNGGEKLFF.

The J gene is TRBJ2-1, the V gene TRBV5-1; a weak D match, TRBD1 (5 bases). The germline V and J ends were trimmed by 5 bases and 8 bases, with 14 bases remaining between them. This CDR3 comprises 13 residues. Germline CDR1 SGHRS, CDR2 YFSETQ. CDR3 region: CASSKDSLDEQFF. The DNA for the CDR3 is TGCGCCAGCAGTAAAGACAGCCTCGATGAGCAGTTCTTC.

This clone was detected a few times. The chain joins TRBV18 to TRBJ2-1, with 8 bases fitting TRBD2. Trimming at V came to 3 bases and at J to 1 base, leaving 2 bases not matched to a gene. Looked up from germline, CDR1 is KGHSH and CDR2 is LQKENI. The CDR3 has 15 residues. Here the CDR3 DNA reads TGTGCCAGCTCACCGGGACTAGAATCCTACAATGAGCAGTTCTTC. Translated, it gives CASSPGLESYNEQFF.

V is TRBV10-3 and J is TRBJ2-6, with 8 bases identical to TRBD2. Looked up from germline, CDR1 is ENHRY and CDR2 is SYGVKD. Germline trimming cut 2 bases from V and 0 bases from J; bases unmatched to any gene: 15. The CDR3 is made up of 21 amino acids. As DNA, the CDR3 is TGTGCCATCAGTGAGAGGGGGACTAGTAAGGGAACAAGCTCTGGGGCCAACGTCCTGACTTTC. Translation gives CAISERGTSKGTSSGANVLTF.

The genes are TRBV11-2 and TRBJ2-7; 7 bases agree with TRBD1. The CDR3 runs to 15 residues. The V and J ends lost 5 bases and 6 bases, in that order; junction bases with no gene match: 13. CDR1 is SGHAT, CDR2 FQNNGV, per germline. Written as DNA, the CDR3 is TGTGCCAGCAGCCCGATGGGACAGCATGTGGGCGAGCAGTACTTC. It encodes CASSPMGQHVGEQYF. Based on the CDR3 plus reference TRBV11-2 and TRBJ2-7, the full variable domain is EAGVAQSPRYKIIEKRQSVAFWCNPISGHATLYWYQQILGQGPKLLIQFQNNGVVDDSQLPKDRFSAERLKGVDSTLKIQPAKLEDSAVYLCASSPMGQHVGEQYFGPGTRLTVT.

A few counts support this clone. The rearrangement joins TRBV2 to TRBJ2-7, with no clear D. This CDR3 comprises 17 residues. Germline V gene lookup returns CDR1 SNHLY and CDR2 FYNNEI. Trimming took 0 bases from V and 2 from J, leaving 17 bases between them. The CDR3 protein is CASSEALEYSTPYEQYF. DNA of the CDR3: TGTGCCAGCAGTGAAGCGTTGGAATACTCGACTCCCTACGAGCAGTACTTC. Combining the CDR3 with reference TRBV2 and TRBJ2-7 gives the whole variable domain EPEVTQTPSHQVTQMGQEVILRCVPISNHLYFYWYRQILGQKVEFLVSFYNNEISEKSEIFDDQFSVERPDGSNFTLKIRSTKLEDSAMYFCASSEALEYSTPYEQYFGPGTRLTVT.

The rearrangement joins TRBV27 to TRBJ2-7, with 7 bases matching TRBD2. CDR3 length: 13 amino acids. Germline V gene sequence: CDR1 MNHEY, CDR2 SMNVEV (reference sequence). V shed 7 bases, J shed 6 bases, and the junction held 9 bases outside the gene matches. The CDR3 DNA sequence: TGTGCCAGCATGATTACCGGGGGGTTCGAGCAGTACTTC. Translated, it gives CASMITGGFEQYF.

The J gene is TRBJ2-2, the V gene TRBV7-9; D remains unclear. V lost 5 bases to trimming and J lost 5 bases, with 6 bases between them. CDR3 length: 12 amino acids. The germline CDR1 and CDR2 sequences are SEHNR and FQNEAQ (reference sequence). The CDR3 sequence is CASSVTTGELFF. The CDR3 DNA follows: TGTGCCAGCAGCGTGACTACCGGGGAGCTGTTTTTT.

V and J are TRBV3-1 (or the pseudogene TRBV3-2) and TRBJ2-6; tentative D call: TRBD2 (5 bases). This CDR3 spans 16 amino acids. In germline, CDR1 is LGHDT, CDR2 YNNKEL (reference sequence). V was shortened by 1 base and J by 4 bases, with 11 bases between the two germline ends. CDR3 coding DNA: TGTGCCAGCAGCCAAGTCGGGATATCCGGGGCCAACGTCCTGACTTTC. It codes for CASSQVGISGANVLTF.

The V call is TRBV2, the J call TRBJ1-5, with D perhaps matching TRBD1 (5 bases). The CDR3 is 15 residues long. Germline V gene data show CDR1 as SNHLY and CDR2 as FYNNEI. V lost 4 bases and J 0 bases, leaving 10 bases between the germline ends. The CDR3 DNA follows: TGTGCCAGCAGTGTCAGGGACTATAGCAATCAGCCCCAGCATTTT. It translates to CASSVRDYSNQPQHF. Together with reference TRBV2 and TRBJ1-5, the CDR3 gives the full variable domain: EPEVTQTPSHQVTQMGQEVILRCVPISNHLYFYWYRQILGQKVEFLVSFYNNEISEKSEIFDDQFSVERPDGSNFTLKIRSTKLEDSAMYFCASSVRDYSNQPQHFGDGTRLSIL.

The chain combines TRBV7-8 with TRBJ1-2; D remains unclear. The CDR3 consists of 14 residues. V was trimmed by 0 bases and J by 3 bases, leaving 8 bases between them. Germline CDR1 and CDR2: SGHVS and FQNEAQ. Here the CDR3 reads CASSLAAVDYGYTF. Here the CDR3 DNA reads TGTGCCAGCAGCTTAGCTGCGGTAGACTATGGCTACACCTTC.

The chain carries TRBV6-5 and TRBJ1-2; maybe TRBD1 (5 bases). This CDR3 is 10 amino acids long. CDR1 is MNHEY and CDR2 is SVGAGI in the germline V gene. Deletions cut 5 bases from V and 14 bases from J, with 12 bases between. In DNA form, the CDR3 reads TGTGCCAGCAGTCTCCGGGAGGGGACCTTC. This gives the protein CASSLREGTF.

This clone was counted between two and nine times. CDR3 sequence reads: CASSVAEGAEQYF. CDR3 nucleotides: TGTGCCAGCAGCGTAGCGGAAGGGGCCGAGCAGTACTTC. J is TRBJ2-7 and V is TRBV9, with a weak D call TRBD1 (5 bases). The CDR3 covers 13 residues. CDR1 SGDLS and CDR2 YYNGEE come from the germline V gene. V lost 0 bases, J lost 6 bases, and 10 bases lay in between.

V gene TRBV5-1 combines with J gene TRBJ1-2, with D tentatively TRBD1 (5 bases). Between the trimmed V and J ends, which lost 3 bases and 7 bases, there was a span of 19 bases. The CDR3 runs to 15 residues. Looked up from germline, CDR1 is SGHRS and CDR2 is YFSETQ. CDR3 amino acids: CASSSNMGTIRGYTF. Written as DNA, the CDR3 is TGCGCCAGCAGCTCGAATATGGGGACTATACGTGGCTACACCTTC.

The V call is TRBV6-5, the J call TRBJ2-7; 7 positions agree with TRBD1. Germline CDR1 and CDR2: MNHEY and SVGAGI. Germline trimming cut 7 bases from V and 4 bases from J; bases unmatched to any gene: 10. This CDR3 contains 14 residues. This CDR3 reads CASIGTVNIYEQYF. As DNA, the CDR3 is TGTGCCAGCATAGGGACAGTAAATATTTACGAGCAGTACTTC.

Note on this clone: The same CDR3 is also encoded by other DNA sequences in this sample. The V and J genes are TRBV19 and TRBJ2-7, with 10 bases lining up with TRBD1. V lost 3 bases and J lost 3; bases outside the gene matches: 2. The CDR3 is 14 residues long. Germline values: CDR1 LNHDA, CDR2 SQIVND (reference sequence). CDR3 sequence reads: CASSIGTGVYEQYF. In DNA form, the CDR3 reads TGTGCCAGTAGTATCGGGACAGGGGTCTACGAGCAGTACTTC.

As DNA, the CDR3 is TGCAGCGTTGAAGATCGGGGTAGTGCCTACGAGCAGTACTTC. It translates to CSVEDRGSAYEQYF. This sequence joins TRBV29-1 and TRBJ2-7; a weak D match, TRBD2 (5 bases). This CDR3 is 14 amino acids long. V was shortened by 0 bases and J by 2 bases, with 11 bases between the two germline ends. Germline CDR1 SQVTM, CDR2 ANQGSEA.

This clone was picked up a small number of times. This chain uses TRBV5-5 with TRBJ2-7; TRBD1 is a possible D gene (6 bases). V was trimmed by 7 bases and J by 4 bases, leaving 9 bases between them. CDR3 length: 11 residues. Germline V gives CDR1 SGHKS, CDR2 YYEKEE (reference sequence). The CDR3 DNA is TGTGCCAGCGGCAGGGGATACGAGCAGTACTTC. Translated: CASGRGYEQYF.

This chain connects TRBV3-1 (or the pseudogene TRBV3-2) to TRBJ2-1; 8 bases match TRBD1. Losses at the gene ends were 4 bases for V and 1 base for J; bases not matched to a gene: 3. Per germline, CDR1 LGHDT and CDR2 YNNKEL (reference sequence). There are 15 residues in the CDR3. CDR3 bases: TGTGCCAGCAGCCTAACAGGGGGATCCTACAATGAGCAGTTCTTC. Protein sequence: CASSLTGGSYNEQFF.

The V and J genes are TRBV5-6 and TRBJ1-4; TRBD1 matches 11 bases. The CDR3 totals 14 residues. The V and J ends lost 2 bases and 7 bases, in that order; junction bases with no gene match: 1. Germline CDR1 is SGHDT and CDR2 is YYEEEE. CDR3 protein: CASSLGTGGEKLFF. In DNA, the CDR3 is TGTGCCAGCAGCTTAGGGACAGGGGGTGAAAAACTGTTTTTT.

The rearrangement links TRBV20-1 to TRBJ1-2; 7 nucleotides align to TRBD1. The CDR3 runs to 14 residues. Per the germline V gene, CDR1 is DFQATT and CDR2 is SNEGSKA (reference sequence). Germline trimming cut 3 bases from V and 2 bases from J; bases unmatched to any gene: 6. As DNA, the CDR3 is TGCAGTGCTAGTGGGGACAGCAGAAACTATGGCTACACCTTC. This translates into CSASGDSRNYGYTF.